This TCR beta chain appears in the sequencing data of a study of blood T cell repertoires in COVID-19. Allocation to cohorts depended on clinical history reported by the participants. Germline CDR1 is SQVTM and CDR2 is ANQGSEA. The CDR3 is made up of 15 amino acids. V was clipped by 4 bases and J by 4 bases, with 16 bases between them. Source study methods: Counts of nucleated cells, estimated from reference gene primer amplification, were obtained. Profiled with immunoSEQ multiplex PCR; TCRdb holds only in-frame clones, not every one. V and J calls plus clone size are reproduced from that table; the DNA served to infer D and trimming. The table has about 180,000 clones, about 85% seen once.

The V call is TRBV29-1, the J call TRBJ2-2; TRBD1 might be the D (6 bases). Input material: PBMCs or T cells enriched from blood (not recorded which). The clonotype was recovered from a man between 40 and 49 years old who had recovered from COVID-19. The CDR3 sequence is CSVASRDIFTGELFF. The CDR3 DNA is TGCAGCGTTGCCAGTCGGGACATCTTCACCGGGGAGCTGTTTTTT.